Listed below are T cell receptor beta chains from one sample, sequenced in a study of T cell changes during pregnancy in multiple sclerosis. The table came from immunoSEQ multiplex PCR; TCRdb's copy has only in-frame clones and leaves some out. The profile covers about 70,000 clones, with 85% to 95% appearing a single time and 2.1% taken by the ten largest. The sequencing here drew on peripheral blood, taken in the second trimester of pregnancy. The receptors shown here come from a female donor in good health, enrolled as a control in a pregnancy study. Each CDR3 is given with its conserved first and last residue. D genes are given only for firm matches. Size tells how often a clone was seen (once, few, many) or the class of an expanded clone, and some rows leave it out.

>TRBJ2-2|TRBV27|TRBD2|once
CASSLVPSGWSGELFF
TGTGCCAGCAGTTTAGTTCCTAGCGGCTGGTCCGGGGAGCTGTTTTTT
>TRBJ2-1|TRBV7-9|-|-
CASSQQGGTYRQFF
TGTGCCAGCAGCCAACAGGGGGGGACATATAGGCAGTTCTTC
>TRBJ1-1|TRBV4-3|-|-
CASSLSRATEAFF
TGCGCCAGCAGCCTTTCGAGGGCGACTGAAGCTTTCTTT
>TRBJ2-5|TRBV11-2|-|-
CASSLVGGEETQYF
TGTGCCAGCAGCTTAGTTGGCGGGGAAGAGACCCAGTACTTC
>TRBJ2-6|TRBV6-5|-|-
CASSYSSSGLNVLTF
TGTGCCAGCAGTTACTCGAGCTCAGGACTCAACGTCCTGACTTTC
>TRBJ1-4|TRBV28|TRBD1|-
CASSSGTGVLGKLFF
TGTGCCAGCAGTTCCGGGACAGGGGTTTTGGGGAAACTGTTTTTT
>TRBJ2-1|TRBV7-2|TRBD2|-
CASSGGVGYNEQFF
TGTGCCAGCAGCGGGGGGGTAGGGTACAATGAGCAGTTCTTC
>TRBJ2-7|TRBV13|TRBD1|-
CASSLRTGDAYEQYF
TGTGCCAGCAGCCTAAGGACAGGCGACGCCTACGAGCAGTACTTC
>TRBJ1-1|TRBV7-3|-|-
CASSLTGQGEAFF
TGTGCCAGCAGCTTAACCGGCCAGGGTGAAGCTTTCTTT
>TRBJ2-5|TRBV4-3|TRBD2|-
CASSQGDSGMVQETQYF
TGCGCCAGCAGCCAAGGTGATAGCGGGATGGTCCAAGAGACCCAGTACTTC
>TRBJ2-6|TRBV4-2|TRBD1|once
CASSLLGTGTGANVLTF
TGTGCCAGCAGCCTCCTCGGGACAGGGACTGGGGCCAACGTCCTGACTTTC
>TRBJ1-3|TRBV11-3|-|-
CASSPGSSGNTIYF
TGTGCCAGCAGCCCTGGTAGCTCTGGAAACACCATATATTTT
>TRBJ1-5|TRBV19|-|-
CASSPRQEGKPQHF
TGTGCCAGTAGTCCCCGACAGGAAGGGAAGCCCCAGCATTTT
>TRBJ2-6|TRBV19|-|-
CASSIPGSGANVLTF
TGTGCCAGTAGTATACCAGGGTCAGGGGCCAACGTCCTGACTTTC
>TRBJ1-3|TRBV7-2|-|-
CASSRTGSSGNTIYF
TGTGCCAGCAGCCGAACAGGGAGCTCTGGAAACACCATATATTTT
>TRBJ2-3|TRBV5-1|-|-
CASSRLVADTQYF
TGCGCCAGCAGCCGTTTAGTGGCAGATACGCAGTATTTT
>TRBJ1-1|TRBV5-4|-|-
CASSLAGGGAEAFF
TGTGCCAGCAGCTTGGCCGGTGGGGGGGCTGAAGCTTTCTTT
>TRBJ2-7|TRBV2|-|once
CASLESEYEQYF
TGTGCCAGCCTTGAATCGGAGTACGAGCAGTACTTC
>TRBJ2-1|TRBV2|-|-
CASSVHSLNEQFF
TGTGCCAGCAGTGTTCACAGCCTAAATGAGCAGTTCTTC
>TRBJ1-4|TRBV7-8|-|few
CASSLLIGTSNEKLFF
TGTGCCAGCAGCTTATTGATCGGGACAAGTAATGAAAAACTGTTTTTT
>TRBJ1-4|TRBV4-2|-|-
CASSQDENPATNEKLFF
TGTGCCAGCAGCCAAGATGAGAACCCTGCAACTAATGAAAAACTGTTTTTT
>TRBJ1-1|TRBV6-1|TRBD1|-
CASSDPPWTGRDTEAFF
TGTGCCAGCAGTGACCCGCCCTGGACAGGACGGGACACTGAAGCTTTCTTT
>TRBJ1-3|TRBV7-2|-|-
CASSLSSAGSGNTIYF
TGTGCCAGCAGCTTGAGCAGTGCCGGGTCTGGAAACACCATATATTTT
>TRBJ2-7|TRBV28|-|-
CASSFYHEQYF
TGTGCCAGCTCCTTCTACCACGAGCAGTACTTC
>TRBJ2-7|TRBV2|TRBD1|-
CASRGTGPSYEQYF
TGTGCCAGCAGAGGGACAGGGCCATCCTACGAGCAGTACTTC
>TRBJ2-1|TRBV7-2|-|-
CASSPAGLSYNEQFF
TGTGCCAGCAGCCCGGCAGGCCTCTCCTACAATGAGCAGTTCTTC
>TRBJ2-3|TRBV5-4|TRBD2|-
CASSLDGGRDTQYF
TGTGCCAGCAGCTTGGACGGGGGGAGAGATACGCAGTATTTT
>TRBJ1-6|TRBV5-4|-|-
CASSLASTASAPLHF
TGTGCCAGCAGCTTGGCCTCGACAGCTAGTGCACCCCTCCACTTT
>TRBJ2-1|TRBV7-9|TRBD2|-
CASSSALAATYNEQFF
TGTGCCAGCAGCTCCGCGCTAGCGGCTACCTACAATGAGCAGTTCTTC
>TRBJ2-7|TRBV27|-|-
CASSLTPGIYEQYF
TGTGCCAGCAGTTTAACCCCGGGGATCTACGAGCAGTACTTC
>TRBJ2-6|TRBV7-2|-|-
CASSGQPYSGANVLTF
TGTGCCAGCTCCGGACAGCCTTACTCTGGGGCCAACGTCCTGACTTTC
>TRBJ2-1|TRBV28|-|-
CASRAGAAGINEQFF
TGTGCCAGCAGGGCGGGGGCGGCGGGTATCAATGAGCAGTTCTTC
>TRBJ1-5|TRBV28|TRBD1|-
CASSPKTGSQPQHF
TGTGCCAGCAGTCCCAAGACAGGGAGCCAGCCCCAGCATTTT
>TRBJ1-1|TRBV4-3|-|-
CASSRTGTPNTEAFF
TGCGCCAGCAGCCGCACCGGGACACCGAACACTGAAGCTTTCTTT
>TRBJ1-1|TRBV28|TRBD1|-
CASSPGQGARDTEAFF
TGTGCCAGCAGTCCGGGACAGGGGGCCCGAGACACTGAAGCTTTCTTT
>TRBJ1-3|TRBV5-4|-|-
CASSHGGLTGNTIYF
TGTGCCAGCAGTCACGGGGGGCTAACTGGAAACACCATATATTTT
>TRBJ2-7|TRBV6-1|-|-
CASSEARGSSYEQYF
TGTGCCAGCAGTGAAGCCAGGGGTAGTTCCTACGAGCAGTACTTC
>TRBJ2-2|TRBV7-3|TRBD1|-
CASSVAGTGPSGELFF
TGTGCCAGCAGCGTCGCCGGGACAGGGCCTTCTGGGGAGCTGTTTTTT
>TRBJ1-2|TRBV19|TRBD1|-
CASRRPRQGDYGYTF
TGTGCCAGTAGACGCCCCCGACAGGGGGACTATGGCTACACCTTC
>TRBJ1-2|TRBV5-1|-|-
CASIEPFRGSTNYGYTF
TGCGCCAGCATCGAACCCTTTCGGGGGTCCACGAACTATGGCTACACCTTC
>TRBJ1-2|TRBV6-5|TRBD1|once
CASRRPGQVYGYTF
TGTGCCAGCAGAAGACCGGGACAGGTCTATGGCTACACCTTC
>TRBJ2-4|TRBV7-9|-|-
CASSRQQNIQYF
TGTGCCAGCAGCCGACAGCAAAACATTCAGTACTTC
>TRBJ1-4|TRBV30|-|-
CAWSFSGQSTNEKLFF
TGTGCCTGGAGTTTCTCAGGACAGTCAACTAATGAAAAACTGTTTTTT
>TRBJ1-1|TRBV20-1|-|-
CSSGGSAEAFF
TGCAGCTCGGGGGGAAGCGCTGAAGCTTTCTTT
>TRBJ2-5|TRBV4-1|-|-
CASSPAWGGALSETQYF
TGCGCCAGCAGCCCAGCCTGGGGGGGGGCCCTATCCGAGACCCAGTACTTC
>TRBJ1-6|TRBV4-2|-|-
CASSQTQGKGSPLHF
TGTGCCAGCAGCCAGACACAGGGCAAGGGTTCACCCCTCCACTTT
>TRBJ1-4|TRBV5-1|TRBD1|-
CASSQGTGLWEKLFF
TGCGCCAGCAGTCAAGGGACAGGCCTCTGGGAAAAACTGTTTTTT
>TRBJ2-5|TRBV2|-|-
CASSGLVSSETQYF
TGTGCCAGCAGTGGACTAGTGTCTTCGGAGACCCAGTACTTC
>TRBJ1-6|TRBV2|-|-
CASSPPMGGDSPLHF
TGTGCCAGCAGTCCTCCGATGGGAGGTGATTCACCCCTCCACTTT
>TRBJ1-1|TRBV5-1|-|once
CASSLGGETEAFF
TGCGCCAGCAGCTTGGGGGGGGAGACTGAAGCTTTCTTT
>TRBJ1-3|TRBV7-6|TRBD1|-
CASSLARDRQGSGNTIYF
TGTGCCAGCAGCTTGGCCCGGGACAGGCAAGGCTCTGGAAACACCATATATTTT